The 27 T cell receptor beta chains below all came from one sample that was sequenced in a study of circulating and synovial CD4+ cells in juvenile arthritis. Repertoires were generated with immunoSEQ multiplex PCR, while TCRdb's copy carries only in-frame clones and drops some. The table has 36,000 or so clones, about 94% seen once. Material for sequencing was CD4+ T cells from blood. These receptor sequences come from a human donor with juvenile idiopathic arthritis.

This clone was detected only once. This chain joins TRBV5-8 and TRBJ2-3, with TRBD1 matching 7 bases. The CDR3 runs to 16 residues. The germline CDR1 and CDR2 sequences are SGHTS and YDEGEE. The junction had 8 bases not matched to a gene; V was cut back by 4 bases and J by 0 bases. The chain's CDR3 is CASSLLGTASTDTQYF. The DNA for the CDR3 is TGTGCCAGCAGCCTTTTGGGGACAGCTAGCACAGATACGCAGTATTTT.

V is TRBV5-6 and J is TRBJ1-5; 8 bases are shared with TRBD1. Germline assignment: CDR1 SGHDT and CDR2 YYEEEE. Germline trimming cut 7 bases from V and 3 bases from J; bases unmatched to any gene: 9. The CDR3 has 15 amino acids. CDR3 DNA: TGTGCCAGCTCGATATTGGACAGGGACAATCAGCCCCAGCATTTT. Its translation is CASSILDRDNQPQHF.

This chain connects TRBV5-5 to TRBJ2-7, with D possibly matching TRBD1 (6 bases). V lost 1 base to trimming and J lost 5 bases, with 25 bases between them. CDR3 length equals 18 residues. Germline CDR1 SGHKS, CDR2 YYEKEE (reference sequence). The CDR3 DNA follows: TGTGCCAGCAGCTTGAGGTCAGGATTTTTACTACAGGGCGACGAGCAGTACTTC. Its translation: CASSLRSGFLLQGDEQYF.

Notes on this clone: Other DNA sequences of this sample code for an identical CDR3. The V gene is TRBV2, the J gene TRBJ2-3; 7 bases map to TRBD2. V lost 1 base to trimming and J lost 2 bases; unmatched junction nucleotides: 6. The CDR3 runs to 16 residues. Germline V gene sequence: CDR1 SNHLY, CDR2 FYNNEI. The CDR3 region has the DNA TGTGCCAGCAGTGAAGGGCTAGCGGCTCTCACAGATACGCAGTATTTT. Its translation: CASSEGLAALTDTQYF.

The V and J genes are TRBV14 and TRBJ2-2; possible D gene TRBD2, 5 bases. This CDR3 is 16 amino acids long. Germline V gene sequence: CDR1 SGHDN, CDR2 FVKESK. V lost 1 base and J lost 6, with 15 bases in between. The CDR3 region is CASSQVFGNHPGELFF. CDR3 coding DNA: TGTGCCAGCAGCCAAGTTTTCGGGAACCACCCCGGGGAGCTGTTTTTT. Based on the CDR3 plus reference TRBV14 and TRBJ2-2, the full variable domain is EAGVTQFPSHSVIEKGQTVTLRCDPISGHDNLYWYRRVMGKEIKFLLHFVKESKQDESGMPNNRFLAERTGGTYSTLKVQPAELEDSGVYFCASSQVFGNHPGELFFGEGSRLTVL.

The V and J genes are TRBV4-1 and TRBJ1-1; 9 bases align to TRBD1. The length of the CDR3 is 15 residues. Germline values: CDR1 MGHRA, CDR2 YSYEKL. V lost 6 bases and J lost 0; bases outside the gene matches: 5. CDR3 DNA: TGCGCCAGCAGAGGGACAGGGTCTATGAACACTGAAGCTTTCTTT. It translates to CASRGTGSMNTEAFF.

V is TRBV6-5 and J is TRBJ2-5; tentative D call: TRBD1 (5 bases). The CDR3 has 13 amino acids. Trimming stripped 3 bases from V and 2 bases from J, with 7 bases between. Germline V CDR1 and CDR2: MNHEY, SVGAGI. This CDR3 reads CASSYQGQETQYF. The CDR3 nucleotides are TGTGCCAGCAGTTATCAGGGTCAAGAGACCCAGTACTTC.

The chain couples TRBV29-1 to TRBJ1-1, with unresolved D. The CDR3 is 11 amino acids. V dropped 5 bases and J dropped 5 bases, with 9 bases sitting between them. The germline V gene encodes CDR1 SQVTM and CDR2 ANQGSEA. In nucleotides, the CDR3 is TGCAGCGTTTTAACGGGGACTGAAGCTTTCTTT. Encoded protein: CSVLTGTEAFF.

The chain carries TRBV9 and TRBJ1-5; D unclear. The CDR3 has 15 residues. Germline-derived CDR1 and CDR2 are SGDLS and YYNGEE. V lost 0 bases to trimming and J lost 0 bases, with 7 bases between them. The CDR3 DNA is TGTGCCAGCAGCGTAGCGGGTGATAGCAATCAGCCCCAGCATTTT. Protein: CASSVAGDSNQPQHF.

The chain carries TRBV7-2 and TRBJ2-3, with D possibly being TRBD1 (6 bases). The CDR3 has 16 residues. V dropped 1 base and J dropped 0 bases, with 11 bases sitting between them. The germline V gene has CDR1 SGHTA and CDR2 FQGNSA. The CDR3 sequence is CASSLEGVGSTDTQYF. The CDR3 DNA reads as TGTGCCAGCAGCTTAGAGGGGGTTGGGAGCACAGATACGCAGTATTTT.

The V call is TRBV6-1, the J call TRBJ2-7, with 12 nucleotides matching TRBD2. Germline CDR1 MNHNS, CDR2 SASEGT. This CDR3 region has 19 residues. The J segment lost 0 bases and the V segment lost 4 bases, leaving 13 bases of the junction unmatched. CDR3 amino acids: CASSGRLAGANHFSYEQYF. As DNA, the CDR3 is TGTGCCAGCAGTGGGAGACTAGCGGGGGCCAACCATTTCTCCTACGAGCAGTACTTC.

This clone showed up just a few times. V gene TRBV4-1 combines with J gene TRBJ1-3; D is possibly TRBD1 (6 bases). The CDR3 sequence is 16 residues long. Germline V lookup: CDR1 MGHRA, CDR2 YSYEKL. V was shortened by 0 bases and J by 0 bases, with 9 bases between the two germline ends. The CDR3 region is CASSQDRGHSGNTIYF. The CDR3, as DNA: TGCGCCAGCAGCCAAGACCGGGGACACTCTGGAAACACCATATATTTT.

The chain links TRBV2 to TRBJ2-3; TRBD1 might be the D (6 bases). This CDR3 contains 15 residues. Trimming left V 10 bases short and J 1 base short, with 18 bases between. Germline CDR1 is SNHLY and CDR2 is FYNNEI. CDR3 sequence: CATNPRDTGTDTQYF. The CDR3 DNA sequence: TGTGCCACCAACCCCCGGGACACAGGCACAGATACGCAGTATTTT.

This rearrangement joins TRBV23-1 to TRBJ2-5; D is perhaps TRBD2 (6 bases). TRBV23-1 is given ORF status, its function remaining uncertain. Trimming shortened V by 1 base and J by 2 bases, and 23 bases separated the two germline ends. This CDR3 comprises 19 residues. In DNA, the CDR3 is TGCGCCAGCAGTCAATTTGATAGGGGAGGTGTCCCAACACAAGAGACCCAGTACTTC. It translates to CASSQFDRGGVPTQETQYF.

This chain uses TRBV7-3 with TRBJ1-4, with 7 bases that match TRBD1. The CDR3 contains 16 residues. The germline gives CDR1 SGHTA, CDR2 FQGTGA. Losses at the gene ends were 3 bases for V and 8 bases for J; bases not matched to a gene: 12. The CDR3 protein is CASSLGFGQAPEKLFF. DNA for the CDR3: TGTGCCAGCAGCTTGGGGTTTGGACAGGCACCCGAAAAACTGTTTTTT.

In its sample, this clone was seen a few times. This chain uses TRBV19 with TRBJ2-7; no clear D gene. Trimming removed 4 bases from V and 0 bases from J, with 4 bases in between. The CDR3 consists of 12 residues. CDR1 LNHDA and CDR2 SQIVND come from the germline V gene (reference sequence). The CDR3 region is CASSSSSYEQYF. The CDR3 coding sequence is TGTGCCAGTAGTAGCAGCTCCTACGAGCAGTACTTC.

The chain employs TRBV30 and TRBJ1-1; possibly TRBD1 for D (5 bases). V was pared by 5 bases and J by 3 bases, with 16 bases between. CDR1 and CDR2 from the germline V gene are GTSNPN and SVGIG (reference sequence). The CDR3 loop spans 14 amino acids. CDR3 in DNA: TGTGCCTGGCGTGCCGGGGGGAAGGACACTGAAGCTTTCTTT. This sequence encodes CAWRAGGKDTEAFF.

V usage is TRBV5-5 and J usage is TRBJ2-7; 7 bases map to TRBD1. Germline V gives CDR1 SGHKS, CDR2 YYEKEE (reference sequence). Unmatched junction bases numbered 7, after V lost 2 bases and J lost 5 bases. CDR3 size: 14 residues. Here the CDR3 reads CASSLRQGGNEQYF. The CDR3 DNA follows: TGTGCCAGCAGCTTACGACAGGGTGGAAACGAGCAGTACTTC.

The chain has TRBV10-3 and TRBJ2-2; the match to TRBD2 covers 9 bases. Germline V gene data show CDR1 as ENHRY and CDR2 as SYGVKD. The CDR3 length is 17 residues. The J segment lost 5 bases and the V segment lost 0 bases, leaving 7 bases of the junction unmatched. The CDR3 DNA reads as TGTGCCATCAGTGAGTCTCGCGGGGGGGCGTCGACCGGGGAGCTGTTTTTT. This gives the protein CAISESRGGASTGELFF.

This clone was detected once. One end of the junction is discordant with germline, which a read error may explain. This same CDR3 is encoded by further DNA sequences in the sample. This rearrangement joins TRBV5-1 to TRBJ1-6; tentative D call: TRBD1 (5 bases). Germline CDR1 reads SGHRS; CDR2 reads YFSETQ. The CDR3 runs 17 residues. CDR3 residues: CASSLARRTPYNSPLHF. The CDR3 DNA reads as TGCGCCAGCAGCTTGGCCCGACGGACACCTTATAATTCCCCCCTCCACTTT.

V usage is TRBV6-5 and J usage is TRBJ1-2, with D hard to call. Trimming shortened V by 6 bases and J by 2 bases, and 10 bases separated the two germline ends. Germline V lookup: CDR1 MNHEY, CDR2 SVGAGI. The CDR3 is 13 amino acids. CDR3 amino acids: CASSPPGNYGYTF. CDR3 DNA: TGTGCCAGCAGCCCGCCAGGCAACTATGGCTACACCTTC.

J is TRBJ2-5 and V is TRBV7-2; no clear D. The CDR3 runs 14 residues. Germline V gene data show CDR1 as SGHTA and CDR2 as FQGNSA. The ends were cut back, 1 base at V and 3 bases at J, with 9 bases in the middle. CDR3 region: CASSLGQQKETQYF. The CDR3 DNA follows: TGTGCCAGCAGCTTAGGGCAACAGAAAGAGACCCAGTACTTC.

In DNA form, the CDR3 reads TGTGCCAGCAGTTTCGCCGGGACAGGGGACCGAGAAGCTTTCTTT. Protein product: CASSFAGTGDREAFF. The genes are TRBV6-6 and TRBJ1-1; 10 bases match TRBD1. Germline values: CDR1 MNHNY, CDR2 SVGAGI (reference sequence). The CDR3 contains 15 residues. V was clipped by 4 bases and J by 8 bases; unmatched bases: 10.

The CDR3 protein is CASSLGPFRDRSYQETQYF. Here the CDR3 DNA reads TGCGCCAGCAGCTTGGGCCCCTTCCGGGACAGGTCGTACCAAGAGACCCAGTACTTC. The gene calls are TRBV5-1 and TRBJ2-5; 8 bases match TRBD1. CDR3 length: 19 amino acids. V gave up 0 bases and J gave up 0 bases; unmatched junction bases: 13. Germline values: CDR1 SGHRS, CDR2 YFSETQ.

The chain is built from TRBV25-1 and TRBJ2-7; 8 bases line up with TRBD1. V lost 4 bases, J lost 2 bases, and 7 bases stayed unmatched. The CDR3 is made up of 15 amino acids. Germline assignment: CDR1 MGHDK and CDR2 SYGVNS. This chain's CDR3 is CASSAGNRGTYEQYF. In nucleotides, the CDR3 is TGTGCCAGCAGTGCCGGGAACAGGGGGACCTACGAGCAGTACTTC.

The V and J genes are TRBV6-1 and TRBJ2-7; 9 bases are shared with TRBD1. Germline V gene sequence: CDR1 MNHNS, CDR2 SASEGT. This CDR3 spans 13 amino acids. J lost 1 base, V lost 11 bases, and 6 bases had no gene match. This chain's CDR3 is CAAAGTGSYEQYF. CDR3 bases: TGTGCCGCGGCGGGGACAGGGTCCTACGAGCAGTACTTC.

This chain uses TRBV2 with TRBJ2-2; TRBD1 matches at 8 bases. This CDR3 comprises 14 residues. Per germline, CDR1 SNHLY and CDR2 FYNNEI. V lost 6 bases and J lost 4; bases outside the gene matches: 4. In nucleotides, the CDR3 is TGTGCCAGCAGCTTTGGGACAGGCACCGGGGAGCTGTTTTTT. Protein sequence: CASSFGTGTGELFF.